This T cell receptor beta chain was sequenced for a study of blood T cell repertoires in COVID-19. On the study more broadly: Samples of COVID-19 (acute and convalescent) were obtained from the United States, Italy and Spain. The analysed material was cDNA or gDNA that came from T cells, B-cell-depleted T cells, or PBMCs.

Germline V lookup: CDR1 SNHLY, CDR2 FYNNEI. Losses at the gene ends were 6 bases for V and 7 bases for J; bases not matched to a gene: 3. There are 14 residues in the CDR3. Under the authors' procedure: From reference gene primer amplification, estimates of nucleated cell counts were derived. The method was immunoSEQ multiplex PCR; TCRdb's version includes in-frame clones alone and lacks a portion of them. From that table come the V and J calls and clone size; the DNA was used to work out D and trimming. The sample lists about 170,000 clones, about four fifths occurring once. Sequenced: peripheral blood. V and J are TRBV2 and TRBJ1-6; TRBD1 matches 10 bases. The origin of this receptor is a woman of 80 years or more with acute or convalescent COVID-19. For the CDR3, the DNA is TGTGCCAGCAGGGCGACAGGGGGCAATTCACCCCTCCACTTT. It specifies CASRATGGNSPLHF.